This passage covers 24 T cell receptor beta chains from one sample sequenced in a study of CXCR3-negative and CXCR3-positive naive CD8 T cells. General observations from the study: When CXCR3-positive naive cells were set against CXCR3-negative naive cells, the former had more hydrophobic TRB CDR3s.

The libraries of TRB cDNA were prepared using 5' RACE with UMI labels. TCRdb reanalyzed the 5' RACE reads, giving one entry per CDR3 protein sequence and no DNA. Its clone listing holds 150,000 to 160,000 distinct CDR3 sequences. These TCRs are of unknown antigen specificity. The sample consisted of naive CXCR3+ CD8+ T cells from blood. Subset of the sample: CD45RO-CCR7+CD27+CD95- naive CD8+ T cells expressing CXCR3 (TNR3+). The receptors stem from a human donor in good health. Some clones in this sample may be carry-over from other donors' samples.

V and J are TRBV20-1 and TRBJ1-1; the TCRdb D gene call, TRBD1, has no DNA to confirm it. Looked up from germline, CDR1 is DFQATT and CDR2 is SNEGSKA (reference sequence). This CDR3 spans 14 amino acids. The CDR3 sequence is CSASPSDLNTEAFF.

V and J are TRBV5-4 and TRBJ2-2; TCRdb picks TRBD1, but there is no DNA to check that call. The CDR3 consists of 14 residues. The germline V gene encodes CDR1 SGHNT and CDR2 YYREEE (reference sequence). The CDR3 loop reads CASGTGLNTGELFF.

The chain combines TRBV19 with TRBJ2-3; the D call of TRBD2 rests on TCRdb alone, since no DNA is present to check it. Germline CDR1 LNHDA, CDR2 SQIVND (reference sequence). The CDR3 is made up of 16 amino acids. This chain's CDR3 is CASWGGPGGPTDTQYF.

J is TRBJ2-2 and V is TRBV7-2; checking the TCRdb D call of TRBD1 is not possible without DNA. The CDR3 totals 17 residues. Germline CDR1 reads SGHTA; CDR2 reads FQGNSA. This chain's CDR3 is CASSTHAGGRNTGELFF.

This chain uses TRBV12-3 or TRBV12-4 with TRBJ2-5. The CDR3 sequence is 14 residues long. CDR3 sequence reads: CASSHTLKEETQYF.

CDR3 sequence: CASSEGQGSSCEQYF. J is TRBJ2-7 and V is TRBV9; the TRBD1 assignment by TCRdb is unverifiable without DNA. In germline, CDR1 is SGDLS, CDR2 YYNGEE. CDR3 length equals 15 residues.

The CDR3 region is CASSSTAEAFF. The rearrangement joins TRBV13 to TRBJ1-1. This CDR3 has 11 amino acids. CDR1 is PRHDT, CDR2 FYEKMQ, per germline (reference sequence).

The V and J genes are TRBV14 and TRBJ2-1; TCRdb names TRBD2, which stays unverified in the absence of DNA. CDR1 and CDR2 from the germline V gene are SGHDN and FVKESK. The CDR3 has 18 amino acids. CDR3 sequence: CASSQGGSLAGENNEQFF.

The chain couples TRBV15 to TRBJ2-7; checking the TCRdb D call of TRBD1 is not possible without DNA. The CDR3 has 17 residues. Looked up from germline, CDR1 is LNHNV and CDR2 is YYDKDF (reference sequence). The CDR3 sequence is CATSDPQEGDKFYEQYF.

The rearrangement joins TRBV12-3 or TRBV12-4 to TRBJ2-7; no DNA is available, so the TRBD2 call from TCRdb remains unchecked. The CDR3 spans 15 residues. CDR3: CASSFWAGSSYEQYF.

The V and J genes are TRBV21-1 and TRBJ2-3; without DNA, the TCRdb call of TRBD1 cannot be checked. TRBV21-1 is a pseudogene segment. The CDR3 runs 16 residues. Here the CDR3 reads CASSKWSRERADTQYF.

The rearrangement joins TRBV7-2 to TRBJ2-1; TCRdb proposes TRBD2, but this gene call is untestable without DNA. Germline V gene lookup returns CDR1 SGHTA and CDR2 FQGNSA. The CDR3 is 15 residues long. CDR3 sequence: CASSARLADYNEQFF. Full variable domain (rest looked up from reference TRBV7-2 and TRBJ2-1): GAGVSQSPSNKVTEKGKDVELRCDPISGHTALYWYRQSLGQGLEFLIYFQGNSAPDKSGLPSDRFSAERTGGSVSTLTIQRTQQEDSAVYLCASSARLADYNEQFFGPGTRLTVL.

This chain connects TRBV7-8 to TRBJ2-3; the D gene TCRdb calls, TRBD2, cannot be checked with no DNA. Germline lookup yields CDR1 SGHVS and CDR2 FQNEAQ. This CDR3 comprises 15 residues. This CDR3 reads CASSPKRVGTDTQYF.

The genes are TRBV27 and TRBJ2-7; the D call from TCRdb, TRBD1, cannot be confirmed without DNA. Germline V CDR1 and CDR2: MNHEY, SMNVEV (reference sequence). The CDR3 loop spans 15 amino acids. The CDR3 protein is CASKFSTGGKYEQYF.

Here the CDR3 reads CASSATSGRAYPIEQYF. This chain connects TRBV9 to TRBJ2-7; TCRdb's D call, TRBD2, is unchecked because there is no DNA. The CDR3 totals 17 residues. The germline V gene has CDR1 SGDLS and CDR2 YYNGEE.

This chain connects TRBV19 to TRBJ2-3; TCRdb proposes TRBD1, but this gene call is untestable without DNA. Germline V gene lookup returns CDR1 LNHDA and CDR2 SQIVND (reference sequence). The CDR3 totals 16 residues. The CDR3 spells CASSPLPGQGTDTQYF.

The gene calls are TRBV7-6 and TRBJ2-7; the TRBD1 assignment by TCRdb is unverifiable without DNA. Germline values: CDR1 SGHVS, CDR2 FNYEAQ. CDR3 length: 14 residues. The CDR3 sequence: CASSSGQGANEQYF.

The CDR3 is CATSRVTGSYYGYTF. The chain uses TRBV15 and TRBJ1-2; TCRdb reports TRBD1, a call that lacks DNA to check it against. The CDR3 consists of 15 residues. CDR1 and CDR2 (germline): LNHNV, YYDKDF (reference sequence).

The J gene is TRBJ2-3, the V gene TRBV29-1; TCRdb lists TRBD1, though no DNA is available to test this call. Germline values: CDR1 SQVTM, CDR2 ANQGSEA. This CDR3 comprises 14 residues. The CDR3 spells CSVEGQGLVDTQYF.

This rearrangement joins TRBV14 to TRBJ2-3; TCRdb's D call of TRBD1 is untestable without DNA. The CDR3 spans 15 residues. Germline assignment: CDR1 SGHDN and CDR2 FVKESK. The CDR3: CASSHRTGVADTQYF.

V gene TRBV7-9 combines with J gene TRBJ2-3; without DNA, the TCRdb call of TRBD2 cannot be checked. This CDR3 region has 16 residues. CDR1 and CDR2 (germline): SEHNR, FQNEAQ (reference sequence). The CDR3 sequence: CASSLALSGGSDTQYF.

The J gene is TRBJ1-1, the V gene TRBV28; TCRdb designates TRBD1, a call that cannot be tested without DNA. Germline V gene lookup returns CDR1 MDHEN and CDR2 SYDVKM. This CDR3 comprises 15 residues. The CDR3 region is CASSLTGVGNTEAFF.

V usage is TRBV28 and J usage is TRBJ1-1. Germline lookup yields CDR1 MDHEN and CDR2 SYDVKM. This CDR3 is built from 14 residues. This CDR3 reads CASSSLQLNTEAFF.

The chain uses TRBV4-1 and TRBJ1-5. CDR1 and CDR2 (germline): MGHRA, YSYEKL. The CDR3 spans 13 residues. CDR3 sequence reads: CASSQVSGQPQHF.